The rows below give T cell receptor beta chains drawn from one sample of a study of cytomegalovirus exposure and HLA in healthy donors. Some clones are missing from TCRdb's copy, which holds only in-frame ones; the method was immunoSEQ multiplex PCR. The sample consists of more than 100,000 clones, roughly four fifths of them appearing once. Sequencing was carried out using PBMCs. The receptors come from a woman in her forties or fifties in good health and CMV-seropositive. The conserved cysteine and the conserved F or W are not part of the CDR3 here. Each record gives: J gene, V gene, CDR3 protein.

TRBJ2-3 | TRBV11-3 | ASSFGRGDTQY
TRBJ2-7 | TRBV7-9 | ASSTGQVGEYEQY
TRBJ1-2 | TRBV5-1 | ASSTTRGILNYGYT
TRBJ2-6 | TRBV6-1 | ASSDRASRGANVLT
TRBJ1-1 | TRBV19 | ASSIGDTGHF
TRBJ2-3 | TRBV6-6 | ASTLAGGTDTQY
TRBJ1-1 | TRBV11-2 | ASTATRGAFRITEAF
TRBJ2-5 | TRBV10-2 | ASGRLAGKETQY
TRBJ1-2 | TRBV30 | ASTVTVNNYGYT
TRBJ2-5 | TRBV6-5 | ASRLRGTQETQY
TRBJ1-4 | TRBV5-1 | ASSFYLAGTNEKLF
TRBJ1-6 | TRBV5-1 | ASSMAGRDSPLH
TRBJ1-2 | TRBV2 | AQEGDRDYGYT
TRBJ1-1 | TRBV6-5 | ASSYGAEGEAF
TRBJ2-5 | TRBV20-1 | SASQETQY
TRBJ2-7 | TRBV5-1 | ASSPQGSSSYEQY
TRBJ1-2 | TRBV18 | ASSPDGGPNYGYT
TRBJ2-5 | TRBV12-5 | ASGPRLAGAQETQY
TRBJ1-1 | TRBV5-8 | ASSFWTGANTEAF
TRBJ1-6 | TRBV9 | ASSVDDSRLNSPLH
TRBJ2-2 | TRBV7-2 | ASSPDTGELF
TRBJ1-1 | TRBV30 | ACIQVNTEAF
TRBJ2-3 | TRBV7-2 | ASSLASQGQGFDTQY
TRBJ2-5 | TRBV2 | ASSGVGGAGETQY
TRBJ2-5 | TRBV4-2 | ASSSIGTSGGQETQY
TRBJ2-5 | TRBV7-2 | ASSFTGTSKETQY
TRBJ1-4 | TRBV5-1 | ASRAATNEKLF
TRBJ2-5 | TRBV7-9 | ASSLERGSVQETQY
TRBJ2-6 | TRBV5-6 | GSSEAASGANVLT
TRBJ2-7 | TRBV5-6 | ASSLQGGDEQY
TRBJ1-1 | TRBV6-5 | ASSAPGTGGEAF
TRBJ1-5 | TRBV29-1 | SVAVDRLLSPQH
TRBJ2-5 | TRBV7-6 | ASSADRAPNEETQY
TRBJ2-7 | TRBV4-2 | ASSQEAGSMEQY
TRBJ1-1 | TRBV7-9 | ASSATGAPNTEAF
TRBJ2-5 | TRBV30 | AWSNRETQY
TRBJ2-5 | TRBV7-2 | ASSFTGTSKETQY
TRBJ2-7 | TRBV7-2 | ASRNYGTSGGYEQY
TRBJ1-2 | TRBV5-6 | ASSPQGVANYGYT
TRBJ2-3 | TRBV11-3 | ASSLGRTRTGTDTQY
TRBJ2-2 | TRBV2 | ASNPGQGRGTGELF
TRBJ1-1 | TRBV18 | ASSNRASPTEAF
TRBJ2-2 | TRBV27 | ASSSGFGELF
TRBJ1-6 | TRBV18 | ASSIRDRGNSPLH
TRBJ1-6 | TRBV19 | ASSTWGEPLH
TRBJ1-1 | TRBV19 | ASSTQPMNTEAF
TRBJ2-3 | TRBV27 | ASHRETSTDTQY
TRBJ2-3 | TRBV30 | AWSFSGGRDTQY
TRBJ1-3 | TRBV10-3 | GTSAGSSGNTIY
TRBJ1-1 | TRBV11-2 | ASSLDSLRLNTEAF
TRBJ2-2 | TRBV7-6 | ASSSPRGELF
TRBJ2-7 | TRBV9 | ASSEAARSYEQY
TRBJ1-6 | TRBV5-6 | ASSLPQDRNSPLH
TRBJ2-7 | TRBV7-2 | ASSDQRPGSYEQY